This T cell receptor beta chain was obtained from a study of neurological immune-mediated disorders. The controls, all healthy individuals, were blood bank volunteers in Maryland, USA. The cDNA was synthesized by 5'RACE incorporating 10-nucleotide random UMIs. A single run covered 15-18 subjects with over 160 million TCR-beta sequences. TCRdb passed the 5' RACE reads through MiXCR, listing each CDR3 protein once. The table shows around 40,000 distinct CDR3 sequences, with about 7% occurring only once. This clonotype was counted only a few times. V lost 5 bases and J lost 5; bases outside the gene matches: 7. Looked up from germline, CDR1 is DFQATT and CDR2 is SNEGSKA (reference sequence). The CDR3 spans 14 residues.

The gene calls are TRBV20-1 and TRBJ2-7; TRBD2 matches 12 bases. This TCR derives from a man in his fifties or sixties in good health. Sequencing was carried out using CD4+ T cells from blood. The CDR3 region has the DNA TGCAGTGCTCCCCTAGCGGGAGGGATCAACGAGCAGTACTTC. Protein sequence: CSAPLAGGINEQYF.